The text below deals with one T cell receptor beta chain. Its antigen is unknown. This entry belongs to a study of cytomegalovirus exposure and HLA in healthy donors. Study-wide results and limits: A later analysis linked a missense variant in DCLRE1C to the trimming of TCR beta V and J genes. Some V segments could not be told apart, so they were left out, TRBV6-2 and TRBV6-3 among them. The study flagged approximately 180 TCR beta chains as cytomegalovirus-associated. Presence/absence analyses supposed approximately even sequencing depth among donors.

The PCR had 60 Vbeta and 13 Jbeta primers. Only in-frame clones appear in the TCRdb table, and some are missing; sequencing was by immunoSEQ multiplex PCR. Of 150,000 to 200,000 clones in the sample, around four fifths are singletons; the top ten hold 1.2% to 1.5%. Trimming at V came to 4 bases and at J to 5 bases, leaving 6 bases not matched to a gene. There are 16 residues in the CDR3. Germline V gene lookup returns CDR1 MGHDK and CDR2 SYGVNS. The sequenced material came from PBMCs. The receptor comes from a woman aged 30 to 39 in good health and CMV-seropositive. The chain uses TRBV25-1 and TRBJ2-3; TRBD2 matches 13 bases. In DNA form, the CDR3 reads TGTGCCAGCAGTGGGACTAGCGGGAGTGGTGGAGATACGCAGTATTTT. Encoded protein: CASSGTSGSGGDTQYF.